These T cell receptor beta chains were read from a single sample in a study of T-cell reconstitution after alpha-beta-depleted transplantation in children. TCRdb used MiXCR to reprocess the PCR reads, holding one entry per CDR3 protein. The sample records hundreds of thousands of distinct CDR3 sequences, approximately 17% being singletons. This specimen was PBMCs from the stem cell graft donor, taken from the stem cell graft. These TCRs come from a human donor who donated a stem cell graft to a child with acute myeloid leukemia. Each CDR3 is given with its conserved first and last residue.

v_call,cdr3_length,j_call,cdr3_aa
TRBV4-2,14,TRBJ2-7,CASSPGLRSYEQYF
TRBV7-2,13,TRBJ2-4,CASSPAAGDIQYF
TRBV27,12,TRBJ1-5,CASILSRQPQHF
TRBV11-1,13,TRBJ1-1,CASSLGIDTEAFF
TRBV9,16,TRBJ2-1,CASSGSGTSGYNEQFF
TRBV7-9,15,TRBJ1-5,CASSPSGQADQPQHF
TRBV7-9,15,TRBJ1-2,CASSSRDRGQNGYTF
TRBV20-1,13,TRBJ2-1,CSALPTSVNEQFF
TRBV7-9,16,TRBJ2-1,CASSFDGAGGHNEQFF
TRBV15,12,TRBJ1-1,CATSHLNTEAFF
TRBV12-3/TRBV12-4,15,TRBJ1-4,CASSLNGAIQEKLFF
TRBV20-1,14,TRBJ2-1,CSAPVAGAYNEQFF
TRBV20-1,13,TRBJ2-7,CSAPGTSSYEQYF
TRBV4-3,15,TRBJ1-1,CASSQDLRGNTEAFF
TRBV5-6,16,TRBJ2-3,CASSLGGLAVTDTQYF
TRBV7-6,13,TRBJ1-4,CASSLAAEEKLFF
TRBV20-1,14,TRBJ1-2,CSAIYRSGARGYTF
TRBV7-9,15,TRBJ2-2,CASRNRASNTGELFF
TRBV25-1,16,TRBJ2-1,CASRVTSGGPGNEQFF
TRBV20-1,14,TRBJ2-3,CSAHRGSTTDTQYF
TRBV9,14,TRBJ1-6,CASSGGQGKSPLHF
TRBV5-1,16,TRBJ2-6,CASSLVAGGGANVLTF
TRBV20-1,12,TRBJ2-3,CSVTRVTDTQYF
TRBV7-2,15,TRBJ2-7,CASSLDYGGGYEQYF
TRBV20-1,12,TRBJ1-6,CSARAEGTPLHF
TRBV10-3,14,TRBJ2-2,CAISRTDNTGELFF
TRBV7-2,15,TRBJ2-1,CASSSGTSITNEQFF
TRBV28,14,TRBJ1-5,CASIPRGRTQPQHF
TRBV7-2,15,TRBJ2-5,CASSLGQGRGETQYF
TRBV12-3/TRBV12-4,14,TRBJ2-5,CASSRDFAQETQYF
TRBV20-1,15,TRBJ2-2,CSARERGQNTGELFF
TRBV15,13,TRBJ1-3,CATSRDRSNTIYF
TRBV7-2,15,TRBJ2-7,CASSSGDRGYDEQYF
TRBV20-1,16,TRBJ1-4,CSASDRGPGAREKLFF
TRBV10-3,16,TRBJ1-5,CAISESGQRANQPQHF
TRBV29-1,16,TRBJ1-1,CSVRGEDRGLFAEAFF
TRBV9,15,TRBJ2-2,CASSVVTGETGELFF
TRBV6-5,15,TRBJ1-5,CASSYSKRSNQPQHF
TRBV5-1,16,TRBJ2-1,CASSSTGTSGVGGQFF
TRBV5-1,14,TRBJ2-3,CASTSTGPTDTQYF
TRBV7-9,15,TRBJ1-4,CASSLGAEGDEKLFF
TRBV25-1,11,TRBJ1-6,CASTAGGPLHF
TRBV20-1,15,TRBJ2-2,CSAARLFPNTGELFF